The source of this TCR beta chain is a study of cytomegalovirus exposure and HLA in healthy donors. Study results and limitations: Exclusion as indistinguishable affected some V segments, including TRBV6-2 and TRBV6-3. CMV serostatus was the sole immune exposure data available.

Healthy bone marrow donors made up the donor group. Germline V CDR1 and CDR2: MDHEN, SYDVKM. This CDR3 region has 16 residues. The trim removed 2 bases at V and 5 bases at J, leaving 7 bases unmatched. The PCR contained 60 Vbeta and 13 Jbeta primers. TCRdb's copy holds only in-frame clones and misses some; the assay was immunoSEQ multiplex PCR. The sample holds around 110,000 clones, about 86% seen once. A single count supports this clone. Its antigen remains unknown. This clonotype originated in a woman aged 30 to 39 in good health and CMV-seronegative. This chain links TRBV28 with TRBJ1-5; TRBD1 matches 9 bases. What was sequenced was PBMCs. The CDR3 DNA reads as TGTGCCAGCAGTTTAATGCGCCGACAGGGGGATCAGCCCCAGCATTTT. This translates into CASSLMRRQGDQPQHF.